This T cell receptor beta chain was documented in a study of T cell repertoires in cytomegalovirus infection. On the study more broadly: Based on public TCR beta signatures, there were indications of CMV infection and of a matching HLA type. Study results and caveats: Adding up the frequency of public TCR beta families identified people who carried CMV plus the relevant HLA. CMV-specific HLA-C-restricted TCR beta clonotypes dominated the ex vivo response.

In TCRdb, the reads were re-called with MiXCR into one record per CDR3 protein. The repertoire consists of 150,000 to 200,000 distinct CDR3 sequences, with 15% to 20% occurring once and the leading ten covering 2.5% to 3%. The CDR3 sequence is 23 residues long. The germline V and J ends were trimmed by 2 bases and 0 bases, with 29 bases remaining between them. Notes on this clonotype: Its antigen is unknown.

The clonotype was recovered from a human donor in good health (CMV status not recorded). Some clones in this sample may be carry-over from other donors' samples. The sequenced sample was PBMCs. The chain combines TRBV23-1 with TRBJ2-6, with D possibly matching TRBD1 (6 bases). TRBV23-1 is assigned to the ORF class and has an uncertain function. This chain's CDR3 is CASSQPSGLRFAGETSGANVLTF. The CDR3, as DNA: TGCGCCAGCAGTCAACCGTCCGGGTTACGTTTCGCAGGGGAGACCTCTGGGGCCAACGTCCTGACTTTC.